This T cell receptor beta chain was identified during a study of vaccination and CD4 T cells after COVID-19. Documented treatment: approximately nine-day PBMC culture with coronavirus spike peptide pools or control peptides (ViraFEST assay). This clonotype came up a few times. Its cognate antigen is unknown. Oncomine TCR Beta short-read sequencing was applied to DNA from cultured CD4+ T cells. It was cultured CD4+ T cells from which genomic DNA was extracted. Using its own MiXCR run on the PCR reads, TCRdb lists one record per CDR3 protein. The sample has more than 9,000 distinct CDR3 sequences, around two fifths seen once; the top ten hold around 22%. V lost 2 bases to trimming and J lost 7 bases, with 6 bases between them. The CDR3 is 13 amino acids. CDR1 and CDR2 from the germline V gene are MRHNA and SNTAGT.

This chain links TRBV6-4 with TRBJ1-6; weak D call: TRBD1 (6 bases). This sequence originates from a human donor with COVID-19. Specimen: cultured CD4+ T cells from blood. CDR3 amino acids: CASSDGGNSPLHF. In nucleotides, the CDR3 is TGTGCCAGCAGTGACGGGGGCAATTCACCCCTCCACTTT.